These 10 T cell receptor beta chains originate from one sample sequenced in a study of PD-1 blockade in classical Hodgkin lymphoma. The method was immunoSEQ multiplex PCR; TCRdb's version includes in-frame clones alone and lacks a portion of them. The repertoire holds tens of thousands of clones, with approximately 84% as singletons. After autologous stem cell transplantation all patients relapsed, and prior brentuximab vedotin exposure differed between cohorts. This sample comprised peripheral blood mononuclear cells (PBMCs), obtained at baseline. All receptors come from a human donor with classical Hodgkin lymphoma.

This chain connects TRBV7-3 to TRBJ2-5, with TRBD1 identical over 8 bases. Germline values: CDR1 SGHTA, CDR2 FQGTGA. V shed 4 bases, J shed 1 base, and the junction held 5 bases outside the gene matches. CDR3 length equals 15 residues. The CDR3 sequence: CASSSTGVGQETQYF. CDR3 sequence (DNA): TGTGCCAGCAGCTCGACAGGGGTGGGCCAAGAGACCCAGTACTTC.

The chain has TRBV6-5 and TRBJ2-7; D gene ambiguous. V lost 5 bases and J 3 bases, leaving 5 bases between the germline ends. CDR3 length: 11 residues. The V gene's germline CDR1 is MNHEY and CDR2 SVGAGI. CDR3 sequence (DNA): TGTGCCAGCAGTCAATACTACGAGCAGTACTTC. This encodes CASSQYYEQYF.

The rearrangement uses TRBV5-1 and TRBJ1-4, with TRBD1 matching over 9 bases. CDR1 is SGHRS and CDR2 is YFSETQ in the germline V gene. This CDR3 has 15 residues. The V gene end was trimmed by 4 bases and the J gene end by 5 bases; junction bases not matched to a gene: 6. In nucleotides, the CDR3 is TGCGCCAGCAGCCCCACAGGGGGCGCAAATGAAAAACTGTTTTTT. Its translation: CASSPTGGANEKLFF.

The chain uses TRBV27 and TRBJ2-2; no clear D gene. The germline V gene has CDR1 MNHEY and CDR2 SMNVEV (reference sequence). This CDR3 contains 16 residues. V lost 0 bases and J 0 bases, leaving 8 bases between the germline ends. CDR3 sequence (DNA): TGTGCCAGCAGTTTATCGGGGTCAACGAACACCGGGGAGCTGTTTTTT. Its translation: CASSLSGSTNTGELFF.

This sequence joins TRBV6-6 and TRBJ2-1; 8 nucleotides agree with TRBD2. J was trimmed by 6 bases and V by 7 bases; bases with no gene match: 11. This CDR3 has 15 amino acids. Germline values: CDR1 MNHNY, CDR2 SVGAGI (reference sequence). CDR3 nucleotide sequence: TGTGCCAGCAACTCCTATGCGGGGGGAATCAATGAGCAGTTCTTC. Its protein product is CASNSYAGGINEQFF.

Notes on this clone: The DNA is left out, because the CDR3 cannot be placed on it with certainty; the CDR3 is given as TCRdb lists it. The chain has TRBV10-3 and TRBJ1-1. The CDR3 length equals 14 residues, ends included. Germline-derived CDR1 and CDR2 are ENHRY and SYGVKD. The CDR3 region is CAISTSGANTEAFF.

In its sample, this clone was seen a few times. The chain's CDR3 is CASSQDRPETSGGSYEQYF. The CDR3 DNA reads TGCGCCAGCAGCCAAGATCGGCCCGAGACTAGCGGGGGGTCATACGAGCAGTACTTC. The chain combines TRBV4-1 with TRBJ2-7; TRBD2 agrees at 13 bases. Trimming took 0 bases from V and 4 from J; bases not matched to a gene: 12. Germline V CDR1 and CDR2: MGHRA, YSYEKL. The CDR3 length is 19 residues.

The chain uses TRBV6-1 and TRBJ1-2; D remains unclear. Trimming stripped 1 base from V and 7 bases from J, with 13 bases between. Germline V gene lookup returns CDR1 MNHNS and CDR2 SASEGT. The CDR3 runs to 14 residues. The CDR3 spells CASSEVAGFGGYTF. As DNA, the CDR3 is TGTGCCAGCAGTGAAGTGGCGGGATTCGGTGGCTACACCTTC.

The rearrangement links TRBV5-1 to TRBJ2-5, with 9 bases lining up with TRBD1. CDR3 length equals 14 residues. Germline trimming cut 2 bases from V and 5 bases from J; bases unmatched to any gene: 4. In germline, CDR1 is SGHRS, CDR2 YFSETQ. The CDR3 protein is CASSFGQGKETQYF. CDR3 DNA: TGCGCCAGCAGCTTTGGACAGGGGAAGGAGACCCAGTACTTC.

CDR3 residues: CASSRDRMNTEAFF. The DNA of the CDR3 is TGTGCCAGCAGCCGCGACAGGATGAACACTGAAGCTTTCTTT. The V and J genes are TRBV7-8 and TRBJ1-1; D may be TRBD1 (6 bases). There are 14 residues in the CDR3. Germline V gives CDR1 SGHVS, CDR2 FQNEAQ. Trimming stripped 5 bases from V and 0 bases from J, with 10 bases between.